This T cell receptor beta chain was found in a study of OX40 agonist ivuxolimab in advanced cancers. Whole-study context: Three patients got partial responses; one had hepatocellular carcinoma and two had cutaneous melanoma. Findings of the study overall: CD4+ and CD8+ blood T cells expanded clonally by week 6 at 0.1 to 3.0 mg/kg. CD8+ T cells averaged more expanded clones than CD4+.

V shed 3 bases and J shed 5 bases, with 8 bases lying between them. From germline, CDR1 is MNHEY and CDR2 SMNVEV (reference sequence). The CDR3 loop spans 13 amino acids. Clones were read by immunoSEQ multiplex PCR, and TCRdb kept only the in-frame ones, dropping some. Among about 18,000 clones listed, approximately 85% were seen once. Worth noting for this clone: The target antigen is unknown.

The V call is TRBV27, the J call TRBJ2-1; D unresolved. This TCR derives from an adult with an advanced solid tumor such as melanoma, head and neck, liver or kidney cancer. The input for sequencing was CD4+ or CD8+ T cells sorted from blood, taken in a trial of the OX40 agonist ivuxolimab. The CDR3 sequence: CASSFSGDNEQFF. The CDR3 DNA reads as TGTGCCAGCAGTTTTTCCGGAGACAATGAGCAGTTCTTC.